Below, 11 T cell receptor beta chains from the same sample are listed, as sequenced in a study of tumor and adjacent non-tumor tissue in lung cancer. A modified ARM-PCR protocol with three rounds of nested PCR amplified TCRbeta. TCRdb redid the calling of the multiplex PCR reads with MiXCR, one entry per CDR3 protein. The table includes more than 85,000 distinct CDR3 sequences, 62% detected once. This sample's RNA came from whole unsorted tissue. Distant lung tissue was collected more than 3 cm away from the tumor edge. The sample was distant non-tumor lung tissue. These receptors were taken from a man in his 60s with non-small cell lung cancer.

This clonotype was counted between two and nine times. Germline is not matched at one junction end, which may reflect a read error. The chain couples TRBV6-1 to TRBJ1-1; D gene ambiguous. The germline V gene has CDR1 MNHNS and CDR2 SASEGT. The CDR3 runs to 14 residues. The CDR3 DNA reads TGTGCCAATCAACCGAGACCGATAAACACTGAAGCTTTCTTC. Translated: CANQPRPINTEAFF.

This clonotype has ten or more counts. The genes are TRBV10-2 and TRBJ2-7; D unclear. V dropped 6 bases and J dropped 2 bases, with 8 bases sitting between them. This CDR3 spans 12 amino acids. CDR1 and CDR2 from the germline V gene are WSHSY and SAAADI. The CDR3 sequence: CASRDSPYEQYF. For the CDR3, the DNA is TGCGCCAGCAGAGACTCGCCCTACGAGCAGTACTTC.

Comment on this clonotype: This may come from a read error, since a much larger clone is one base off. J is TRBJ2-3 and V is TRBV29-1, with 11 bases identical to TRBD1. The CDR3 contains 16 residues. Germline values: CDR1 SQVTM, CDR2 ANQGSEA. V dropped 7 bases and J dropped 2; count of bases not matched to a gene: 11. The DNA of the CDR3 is TGCAGCGCCGGACAGGGGGCCCAACCTAACACAGATACGCAGTATTTT. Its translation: CSAGQGAQPNTDTQYF.

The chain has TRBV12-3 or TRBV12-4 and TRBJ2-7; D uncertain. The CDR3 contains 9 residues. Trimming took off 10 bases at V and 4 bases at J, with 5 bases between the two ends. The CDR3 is CATLYEQYF. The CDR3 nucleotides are TGTGCCACACTTTACGAGCAGTACTTC.

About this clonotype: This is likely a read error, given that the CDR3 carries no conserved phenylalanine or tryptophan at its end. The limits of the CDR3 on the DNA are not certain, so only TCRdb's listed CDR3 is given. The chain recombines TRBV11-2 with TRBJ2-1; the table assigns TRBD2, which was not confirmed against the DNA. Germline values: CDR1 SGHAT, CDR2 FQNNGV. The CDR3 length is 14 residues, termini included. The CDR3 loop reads CASSLDGSPNEQLI.

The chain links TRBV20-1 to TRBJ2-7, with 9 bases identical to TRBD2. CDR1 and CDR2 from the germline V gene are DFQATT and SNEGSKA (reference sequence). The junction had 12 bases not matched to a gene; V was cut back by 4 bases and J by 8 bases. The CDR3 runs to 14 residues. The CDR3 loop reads CSATGLAGSHKQYF. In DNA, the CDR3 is TGCAGTGCTACGGGTCTAGCGGGATCCCACAAGCAGTACTTC.

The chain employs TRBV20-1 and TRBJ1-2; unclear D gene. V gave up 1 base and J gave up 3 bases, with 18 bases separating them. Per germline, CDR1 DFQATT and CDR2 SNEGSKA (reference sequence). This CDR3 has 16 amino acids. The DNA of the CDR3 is TGCAGTGCTAGAGGACCCCCGCCAGCCTCTGACTATGGCTACACCTTC. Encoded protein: CSARGPPPASDYGYTF.

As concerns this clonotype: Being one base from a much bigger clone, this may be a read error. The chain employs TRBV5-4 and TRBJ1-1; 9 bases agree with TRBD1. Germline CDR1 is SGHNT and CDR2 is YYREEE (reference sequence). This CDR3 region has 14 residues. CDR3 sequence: CAISAWDRVPEAFF. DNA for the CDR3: TGTGCCATCAGCGCGTGGGACAGGGTTCCTGAAGCTTTCTTT. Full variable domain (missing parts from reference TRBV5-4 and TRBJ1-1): ETGVTQSPTHLIKTRGQQVTLRCSSQSGHNTVSWYQQALGQGPQFIFQYYREEENGRGNFPPRFSGLQFPNYSSELNVNALELDDSALYLCAISAWDRVPEAFFGQGTRLTVV.

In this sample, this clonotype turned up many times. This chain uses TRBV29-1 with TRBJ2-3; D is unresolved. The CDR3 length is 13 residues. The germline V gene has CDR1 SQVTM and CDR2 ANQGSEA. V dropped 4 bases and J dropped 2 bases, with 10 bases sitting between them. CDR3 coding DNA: TGCAGCGTTGGAGGCGGTGACACAGATACGCAGTATTTT. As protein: CSVGGGDTDTQYF.

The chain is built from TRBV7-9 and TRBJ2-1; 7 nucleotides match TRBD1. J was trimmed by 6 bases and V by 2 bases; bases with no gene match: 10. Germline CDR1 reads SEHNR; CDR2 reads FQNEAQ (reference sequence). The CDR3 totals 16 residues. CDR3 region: CASSLNGQGVLNEQFF. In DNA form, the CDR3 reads TGTGCCAGCAGCTTAAACGGGCAGGGGGTACTCAATGAGCAGTTCTTC.

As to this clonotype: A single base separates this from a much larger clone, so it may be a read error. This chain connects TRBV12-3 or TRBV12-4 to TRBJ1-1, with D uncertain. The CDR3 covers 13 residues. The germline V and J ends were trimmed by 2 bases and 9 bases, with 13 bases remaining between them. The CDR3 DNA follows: TGTGCCAGCAGTTTAAGGGAAGGAACTAAAGCTTTCTTT. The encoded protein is CASSLREGTKAFF.